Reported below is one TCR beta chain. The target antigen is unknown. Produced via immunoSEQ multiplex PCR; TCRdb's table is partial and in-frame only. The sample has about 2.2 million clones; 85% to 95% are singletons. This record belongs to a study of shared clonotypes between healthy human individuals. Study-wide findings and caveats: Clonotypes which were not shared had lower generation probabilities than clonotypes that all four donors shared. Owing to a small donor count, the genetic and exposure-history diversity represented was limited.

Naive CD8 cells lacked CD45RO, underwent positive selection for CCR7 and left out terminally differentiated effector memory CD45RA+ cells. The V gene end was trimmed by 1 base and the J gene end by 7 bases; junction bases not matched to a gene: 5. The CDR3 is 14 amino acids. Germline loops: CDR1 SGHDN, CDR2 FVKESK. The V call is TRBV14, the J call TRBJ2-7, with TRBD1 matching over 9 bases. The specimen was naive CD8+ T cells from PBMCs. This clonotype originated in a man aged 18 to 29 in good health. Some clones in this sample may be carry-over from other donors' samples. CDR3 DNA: TGTGCCAGCAGCCAAGTAGGACAGGGGCATGAGCAGTACTTC. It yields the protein CASSQVGQGHEQYF.